These 5 T cell receptor beta chains were sequenced from one sample in a study of CD8 T cells in ankylosing spondylitis. TCRdb reprocessed the 5' RACE reads via MiXCR and lists one record per CDR3 protein. The sample lists around 280,000 distinct CDR3 sequences; around 18% were seen once. Source material: blood, either unsorted or a sorted T cell fraction (not recorded which). The source of these receptors is a male donor with ankylosing spondylitis or in good health (not recorded which).

The table lists this clonotype with many counts. The V call is TRBV18, the J call TRBJ2-7, with D hard to call. V was trimmed by 1 base and J by 5 bases, leaving 3 bases between them. The germline CDR1 and CDR2 sequences are KGHSH and LQKENI. This CDR3 region has 11 residues. CDR3 in amino acids: CASSPHHEQYV. For the CDR3, the DNA is TGTGCCAGCTCACCACACCACGAGCAGTACGTC.

On this clonotype: This may stem from a read error, because a much larger clone lies one nucleotide away. The rearrangement uses TRBV20-1 and TRBJ2-5, with TRBD1 matching over 7 bases. The V gene's germline CDR1 is DFQATT and CDR2 SNEGSKA (reference sequence). This CDR3 comprises 11 residues. Trimming at V came to 5 bases and at J to 3 bases, leaving 0 bases not matched to a gene. The CDR3 nucleotides are TGCAGTGCTGGACAGGAAGAGACCCAGTACTTC. It codes for CSAGQEETQYF.

The chain carries TRBV7-9 and TRBJ2-1; TRBD2 might be the D (6 bases). Trimming stripped 2 bases from V and 10 bases from J, with 15 bases between. The CDR3 extends over 14 amino acids. CDR1 is SEHNR and CDR2 is FQNEAQ in the germline V gene (reference sequence). The CDR3 sequence is CASSLKLAPGEQFF. The CDR3 DNA follows: TGTGCCAGCAGCTTAAAACTAGCCCCCGGCGAGCAGTTCTTC.

J is TRBJ1-3 and V is TRBV12-3 or TRBV12-4; D is uncertain. This CDR3 spans 15 amino acids. The V and J ends lost 4 bases and 0 bases respectively, with 10 bases between them. In nucleotides, the CDR3 is TGTGCCAGCAGTTCCGGGATACACTCTGGAAACACCATATATTTT. Amino acids: CASSSGIHSGNTIYF.

V usage is TRBV28 and J usage is TRBJ2-3; TRBD2 matches at 11 bases. The CDR3 is 15 residues long. Trimming cost V 7 bases and J 1 base; bases outside gene matches: 4. Germline CDR1 and CDR2: MDHEN and SYDVKM. The DNA for the CDR3 is TGTGCCAGCACTCAGGGACTAGCGGGCACAGATACGCAGTATTTT. Its protein product is CASTQGLAGTDTQYF.